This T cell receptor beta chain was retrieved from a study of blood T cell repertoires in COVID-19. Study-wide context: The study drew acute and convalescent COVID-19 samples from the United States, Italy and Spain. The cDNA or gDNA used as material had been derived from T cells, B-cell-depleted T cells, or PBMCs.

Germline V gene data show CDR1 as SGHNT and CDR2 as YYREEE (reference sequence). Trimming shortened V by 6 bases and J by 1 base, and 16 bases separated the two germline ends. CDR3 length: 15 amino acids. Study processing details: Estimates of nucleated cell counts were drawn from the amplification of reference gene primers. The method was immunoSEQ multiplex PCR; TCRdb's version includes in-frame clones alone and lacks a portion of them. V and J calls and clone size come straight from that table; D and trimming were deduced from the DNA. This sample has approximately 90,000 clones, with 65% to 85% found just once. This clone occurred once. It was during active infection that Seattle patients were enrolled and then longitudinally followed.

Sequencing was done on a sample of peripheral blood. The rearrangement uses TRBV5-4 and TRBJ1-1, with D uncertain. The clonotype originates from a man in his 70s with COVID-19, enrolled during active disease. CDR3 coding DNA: TGTGCCAGCACCCTGGACCCGAGGGAGAACACTGAAGCTTTCTTT. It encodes CASTLDPRENTEAFF.